The entry below describes one T cell receptor (beta chain). Its specificity is not known. The source of the sample is a study of cytomegalovirus exposure and HLA in healthy donors. Study findings and constraints: Solely CMV serostatus was available to characterize immune exposure.

The V gene end was trimmed by 4 bases and the J gene end by 1 base; junction bases not matched to a gene: 9. In germline, CDR1 is SGHDT, CDR2 YYEEEE. This CDR3 contains 16 residues. Vbeta (60) and Jbeta (13) primers were used in the PCR. Data came from immunoSEQ multiplex PCR; TCRdb stores just in-frame clones and leaves some out. The sample has 40,000 to 55,000 clones, 72% seen once. The V call is TRBV5-6, the J call TRBJ1-1, with 8 positions matching TRBD1. Sequenced input: PBMCs. The sequence was obtained from a woman in her fifties or sixties in good health and CMV-seronegative. The CDR3 protein is CASSPLDRDRNTEAFF. The DNA of the CDR3 is TGTGCCAGCAGCCCATTGGACAGGGACAGGAACACTGAAGCTTTCTTT. The full variable domain, rest sourced from reference TRBV5-6 and TRBJ1-1, is DAGVTQSPTHLIKTRGQQVTLRCSPKSGHDTVSWYQQALGQGPQFIFQYYEEEERQRGNFPDRFSGHQFPNYSSELNVNALLLGDSALYLCASSPLDRDRNTEAFFGQGTRLTVV.